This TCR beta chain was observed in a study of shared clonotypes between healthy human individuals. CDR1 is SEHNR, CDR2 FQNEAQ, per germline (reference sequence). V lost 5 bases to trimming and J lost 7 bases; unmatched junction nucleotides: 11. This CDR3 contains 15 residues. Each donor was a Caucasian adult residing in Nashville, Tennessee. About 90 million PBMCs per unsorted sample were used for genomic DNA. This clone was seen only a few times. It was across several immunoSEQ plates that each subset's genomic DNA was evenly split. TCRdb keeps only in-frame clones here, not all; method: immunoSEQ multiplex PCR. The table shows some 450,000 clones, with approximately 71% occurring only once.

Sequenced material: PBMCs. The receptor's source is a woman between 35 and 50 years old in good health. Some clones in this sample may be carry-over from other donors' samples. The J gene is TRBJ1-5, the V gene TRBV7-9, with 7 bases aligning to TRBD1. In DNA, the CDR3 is TGTGCCAGCAGCCTGGAAGGGGGCGTCGGGCAGCCCCAGCATTTT. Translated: CASSLEGGVGQPQHF.